This TCR beta chain came from a study of T cell responses to AZD1222 COVID-19 vaccine. This clone was seen many times. The antigen is undetermined. The germline V gene encodes CDR1 MNHEY and CDR2 SMNVEV (reference sequence). This CDR3 comprises 15 residues. After removal of 6 bases from V and 7 bases from J, the junction contained 12 bases not matched to a gene. Only in-frame clones appear in the TCRdb table, and some are missing; sequencing was by immunoSEQ multiplex PCR. The sample lists about 110,000 clones, just over 85% occurring once. Study-level results: The span of vaccine-associated CD4 TCRs extended across spike, with dominance at 160-218 and 743-854. Increases in Spike-specific TCR breadth and depth were seen after two AZD1222 doses.

The receptor comes from an adult in good health. The input for sequencing was peripheral blood, taken on day 0 of AZD1222 vaccination. The chain joins TRBV27 to TRBJ2-1, with 7 positions matching TRBD1. The CDR3 nucleotides read TGTGCCAGCAGCTCTAACAGGGGCAGAGGGAATGAGCAGTTCTTC. Its translation is CASSSNRGRGNEQFF.